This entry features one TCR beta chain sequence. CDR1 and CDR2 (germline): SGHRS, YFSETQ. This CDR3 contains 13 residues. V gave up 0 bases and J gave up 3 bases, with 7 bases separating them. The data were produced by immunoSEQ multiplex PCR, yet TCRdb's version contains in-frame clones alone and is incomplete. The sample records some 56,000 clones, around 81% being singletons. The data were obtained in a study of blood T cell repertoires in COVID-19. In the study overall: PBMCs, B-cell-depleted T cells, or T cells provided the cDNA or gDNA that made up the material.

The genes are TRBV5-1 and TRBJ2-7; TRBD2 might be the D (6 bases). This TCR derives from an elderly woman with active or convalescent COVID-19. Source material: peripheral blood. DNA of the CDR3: TGCGCCAGCAGCTTGGGGGGAGGCTACGAGCAGTACTTC. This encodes CASSLGGGYEQYF. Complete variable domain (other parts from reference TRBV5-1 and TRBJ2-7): KAGVTQTPRYLIKTRGQQVTLSCSPISGHRSVSWYQQTPGQGLQFLFEYFSETQRNKGNFPGRFSGRQFSNSRSEMNVSTLELGDSALYLCASSLGGGYEQYFGPGTRLTVT.